The present TCR beta chain was sequenced within a study of blood T cell repertoires in COVID-19. Trimming pared 3 bases from V and 2 bases from J, leaving 17 bases between. Per the germline V gene, CDR1 is SGHDT and CDR2 is YYEEEE. The CDR3 covers 17 residues. Here immunoSEQ multiplex PCR was the method, and the copy in TCRdb shows in-frame clones only, minus some. The table records 300,000 to 350,000 clones, 80% to 90% of them present only once. The TCR comes from a man aged 25-40 years who had recovered from COVID-19. This chain connects TRBV5-6 to TRBJ2-2; D remains unclear. Sequenced sample: PBMCs or T cells enriched from blood (not recorded which). The CDR3 loop is CASSSPLGLSNTGELFF. CDR3 sequence (DNA): TGTGCCAGCAGCTCCCCCCTTGGGCTATCTAACACCGGGGAGCTGTTTTTT.